This T cell receptor (beta chain) was obtained from a study of T cell clonotyping in hematopoietic cell transplantation. Study summary: Recipient samples before transplant were obtained post-cytoreduction.

Some clones are missing from TCRdb's copy, which holds only in-frame ones; the method was immunoSEQ multiplex PCR. The sample carries about 18,000 clones, more than 75% recorded once. Findings and caveats of the study: No sorting was done, leaving CD4 and CD8 contributions mixed. Few recipient clonotypes overlapped donors; over 97% were de novo at given depth. Broader posttransplant TCR repertoire diversity was predicted by graft donor and pretransplant recipient Inverse Simpson Index values.

Trimming removed 3 bases from V and 3 bases from J, with 12 bases in between. CDR1 and CDR2 from the germline V gene are LNHDA and SQIVND (reference sequence). CDR3 length: 15 amino acids. Stated time point: recipient sample about 28 days before transplant, after cytoreduction. A note on this clone: What it binds is unknown.

The source of this sequence is a man over 45 with acute myeloid leukemia. Some clones in this sample may be carry-over from other donors' samples. The starting material was peripheral blood mononuclear cells, obtained before stem cell transplant. The chain couples TRBV19 to TRBJ1-5, with D tentatively TRBD1 (5 bases). CDR3 DNA: TGTGCCAGTAGTATGGGTCCAGGGAACAATCAGCCCCAGCATTTT. Protein sequence: CASSMGPGNNQPQHF.